These 21 T cell receptor beta chains share one sample of origin, sequenced in a study of blood T cell repertoires in COVID-19. The table came from immunoSEQ multiplex PCR; TCRdb's copy has only in-frame clones and leaves some out. The table shows about 350,000 clones, with roughly 87% occurring only once. The sequenced material came from PBMCs or T cells enriched from blood (not recorded which). These receptors originate from a woman aged 25 to 39 who had recovered from COVID-19.

This clone came up a few times. The CDR3 spells CASRGRGENTEAFF. Here the CDR3 DNA reads TGTGCCAGCAGGGGCAGGGGTGAAAACACTGAAGCTTTCTTT. The chain couples TRBV27 to TRBJ1-1; tentative D call: TRBD1 (6 bases). The CDR3 length is 14 residues. The germline gives CDR1 MNHEY, CDR2 SMNVEV (reference sequence). Trimming shortened V by 6 bases and J by 2 bases, and 13 bases separated the two germline ends.

This sequence joins TRBV5-5 and TRBJ1-4; possibly TRBD1 for D (6 bases). Germline values: CDR1 SGHKS, CDR2 YYEKEE (reference sequence). V dropped 3 bases and J dropped 7 bases, with 16 bases sitting between them. This CDR3 spans 15 amino acids. The CDR3 DNA reads as TGTGCCAGCAGCTCCCGGGGGGCTAGGGGTGAAAAACTGTTTTTT. Encoded protein: CASSSRGARGEKLFF.

This clone was recorded only once. The genes are TRBV5-6 and TRBJ1-1; 8 nucleotides align to TRBD1. Germline trimming cut 1 base from V and 1 base from J; bases unmatched to any gene: 0. This CDR3 has 14 residues. Germline lookup yields CDR1 SGHDT and CDR2 YYEEEE. The CDR3 bases are TGTGCCAGCAGCTTGACAGGGGGGAACACTGAAGCTTTCTTT. This gives the protein CASSLTGGNTEAFF.

The chain couples TRBV5-1 to TRBJ2-3; TRBD1 aligns across 9 bases. The trim removed 2 bases at V and 2 bases at J, leaving 3 bases unmatched. Germline assignment: CDR1 SGHRS and CDR2 YFSETQ. This CDR3 spans 15 amino acids. Here the CDR3 reads CASSFRTGVTDTQYF. DNA of the CDR3: TGCGCCAGCAGCTTTAGGACAGGGGTCACAGATACGCAGTATTTT.

There are a few counts of this clone. The rearrangement joins TRBV6-5 to TRBJ2-7; maybe TRBD1 (6 bases). Trimming removed 11 bases at V and 1 base at J, with 12 bases between. The CDR3 has 12 amino acids. CDR1 is MNHEY and CDR2 is SVGAGI in the germline V gene. CDR3 sequence reads: CASGHSSYEQYF. The DNA of the CDR3 is TGTGCCTCGGGACATTCTTCCTACGAGCAGTACTTC.

The chain links TRBV28 to TRBJ2-1; weak D call: TRBD2 (7 bases). With 2 bases removed from V and 5 bases from J, the gap between germline ends came to 16 bases. CDR3 length: 16 residues. Looked up from germline, CDR1 is MDHEN and CDR2 is SYDVKM. The CDR3 nucleotides read TGTGCCAGCAGTTTAATCGGGGGGCTCTTAAACAATGAGCAGTTCTTC. Amino acid sequence: CASSLIGGLLNNEQFF.

The chain couples TRBV7-2 to TRBJ2-7; 8 nucleotides line up with TRBD2. The CDR3 spans 15 residues. Germline V CDR1 and CDR2: SGHTA, FQGNSA. J gave up 2 bases and V 2 bases, and 5 bases lay outside the gene matches. The CDR3 loop reads CASSLSLAGTYEQYF. The CDR3, as DNA: TGTGCCAGCAGCTTATCCTTAGCGGGGACCTACGAGCAGTACTTC.

This clone was found a few times. The J gene is TRBJ1-2, the V gene TRBV7-9; tentatively, D is TRBD1 (6 bases). The CDR3 consists of 15 residues. Trimming shortened V by 2 bases and J by 5 bases, and 15 bases separated the two germline ends. CDR1 and CDR2 from the germline V gene are SEHNR and FQNEAQ (reference sequence). This chain's CDR3 is CASSLLQTGRYGYTF. The CDR3 nucleotides are TGTGCCAGCAGCTTACTACAAACAGGGAGATATGGCTACACCTTC.

The chain couples TRBV2 to TRBJ2-7, with 10 bases lining up with TRBD1. This CDR3 contains 14 residues. V lost 5 bases, J lost 2 bases, and 3 bases stayed unmatched. The germline CDR1 and CDR2 sequences are SNHLY and FYNNEI. CDR3 bases: TGTGCCAGCAGTTCCGGGACAGGGGCCTACGAGCAGTACTTC. Protein sequence: CASSSGTGAYEQYF.

V and J are TRBV29-1 and TRBJ2-3; 7 bases align to TRBD1. Germline V gene lookup returns CDR1 SQVTM and CDR2 ANQGSEA. J was trimmed by 7 bases and V by 7 bases; bases with no gene match: 14. This CDR3 contains 14 residues. The CDR3 DNA sequence: TGCAGCGCTAAACAGGGGCCGACATCGTATACGCAGTATTTT. It encodes CSAKQGPTSYTQYF.

The chain couples TRBV27 to TRBJ2-3; D is perhaps TRBD2 (6 bases). Trimming removed 1 base from V and 0 bases from J, with 11 bases in between. This CDR3 is 16 amino acids long. Per the germline V gene, CDR1 is MNHEY and CDR2 is SMNVEV (reference sequence). CDR3 nucleotides: TGTGCCAGCAGTTTATGGCGGGGCGGTAGCACAGATACGCAGTATTTT. Its protein product is CASSLWRGGSTDTQYF.

CDR3 sequence reads: CASSPKGPGGTEAFF. Written as DNA, the CDR3 is TGCGCCAGCAGCCCAAAGGGTCCCGGGGGCACTGAAGCTTTCTTT. The rearrangement links TRBV4-1 to TRBJ1-1; possibly TRBD1 for D (5 bases). Germline lookup yields CDR1 MGHRA and CDR2 YSYEKL. The ends were cut back, 4 bases at V and 4 bases at J, with 16 bases in the middle. This CDR3 has 15 residues.

The chain is built from TRBV2 and TRBJ2-1, with D unresolved. CDR1 and CDR2 from the germline V gene are SNHLY and FYNNEI. The ends were cut back, 6 bases at V and 10 bases at J, with 7 bases in the middle. The CDR3 loop spans 10 amino acids. The chain's CDR3 is CASRGTEQFF. The CDR3 DNA sequence: TGTGCCAGCAGGGGCACCGAGCAGTTCTTC.

This chain connects TRBV30 to TRBJ1-3; the D is unclear. The CDR3 runs 15 residues. V was cut by 0 bases and J by 0 bases, with 9 bases left in between. Germline lookup yields CDR1 GTSNPN and CDR2 SVGIG (reference sequence). The CDR3 reads CAWSVRGPSGNTIYF. In DNA, the CDR3 is TGTGCCTGGAGTGTGCGGGGTCCCTCTGGAAACACCATATATTTT.

The DNA for the CDR3 is TGTGCCAGCAGATCGACAGGCTCCCGCGGGTCCAGCTCCTACAATGAGCAGTTCTTC. Its translation is CASRSTGSRGSSSYNEQFF. This chain connects TRBV28 to TRBJ2-1, with D perhaps TRBD1 (6 bases). V lost 6 bases, J lost 0 bases, and 24 bases lay in between. The germline V gene encodes CDR1 MDHEN and CDR2 SYDVKM. The CDR3 length is 19 residues. The full variable domain, in which reference TRBV28 and TRBJ2-1 provide the parts outside the CDR3, is DVKVTQSSRYLVKRTGEKVFLECVQDMDHENMFWYRQDPGLGLRLIYFSYDVKMKEKGDIPEGYSVSREKKERFSLILESASTNQTSMYLCASRSTGSRGSSSYNEQFFGPGTRLTVL.

V and J are TRBV30 and TRBJ2-7; 8 bases map to TRBD1. Germline loops: CDR1 GTSNPN, CDR2 SVGIG (reference sequence). The J segment lost 2 bases and the V segment lost 8 bases, leaving 11 bases of the junction unmatched. The CDR3 spans 14 residues. This CDR3 is CAHSPDREPYEQYF. CDR3 DNA: TGTGCCCACTCCCCGGACAGGGAACCCTACGAGCAGTACTTC.

This chain connects TRBV30 to TRBJ2-4; 9 bases line up with TRBD1. J gave up 3 bases and V 2 bases, and 2 bases lay outside the gene matches. Germline assignment: CDR1 GTSNPN and CDR2 SVGIG (reference sequence). The CDR3 sequence is 14 residues long. CDR3 in DNA: TGTGCCTGGAGTCCGGGACAGGGCAAAAACATTCAGTACTTC. This encodes CAWSPGQGKNIQYF.

The chain is built from TRBV19 and TRBJ1-1; TRBD1 matches at 11 bases. Trimming cost V 5 bases and J 13 bases; bases outside gene matches: 6. CDR1 is LNHDA, CDR2 SQIVND, per germline (reference sequence). The CDR3 covers 12 residues. CDR3 coding DNA: TGTGCCAGTAGTTCACCCGGGACAGGGGGTTTCTTT. Encoded protein: CASSSPGTGGFF.

This sequence joins TRBV18 and TRBJ1-1, with TRBD1 matching over 9 bases. V shed 6 bases and J 3 bases; nucleotides not matched to a gene: 11. The CDR3 runs 16 residues. Germline V CDR1 and CDR2: KGHSH, LQKENI. DNA of the CDR3: TGTGCCAGCTCCTATATACAGGGGGCGGTGGACACTGAAGCTTTCTTT. Translating it yields CASSYIQGAVDTEAFF. Drawing the rest from reference TRBV18 and TRBJ1-1, the complete variable domain is NAGVMQNPRHLVRRRGQEARLRCSPMKGHSHVYWYRQLPEEGLKFMVYLQKENIIDESGMPKERFSAEFPKEGPSILRIQQVVRGDSAAYFCASSYIQGAVDTEAFFGQGTRLTVV.

The chain's CDR3 is CASSFMDSLYGYTF. CDR3 bases: TGTGCCAGCAGTTTCATGGACAGCCTTTATGGCTACACCTTC. The chain is built from TRBV28 and TRBJ1-2; a possible D gene is TRBD1 (6 bases). In germline, CDR1 is MDHEN, CDR2 SYDVKM. Trimming took off 3 bases at V and 5 bases at J, with 13 bases between the two ends. The CDR3 is 14 residues long.

This chain joins TRBV28 and TRBJ2-1; TRBD1 aligns across 7 bases. The V and J ends lost 7 bases and 2 bases, in that order; junction bases with no gene match: 14. The germline gives CDR1 MDHEN, CDR2 SYDVKM. CDR3 length equals 17 residues. In DNA form, the CDR3 reads TGTGCCAGCATTTCAGGGGACAGTTTTTTTCCCTACAATGAGCAGTTCTTC. Encoded protein: CASISGDSFFPYNEQFF.